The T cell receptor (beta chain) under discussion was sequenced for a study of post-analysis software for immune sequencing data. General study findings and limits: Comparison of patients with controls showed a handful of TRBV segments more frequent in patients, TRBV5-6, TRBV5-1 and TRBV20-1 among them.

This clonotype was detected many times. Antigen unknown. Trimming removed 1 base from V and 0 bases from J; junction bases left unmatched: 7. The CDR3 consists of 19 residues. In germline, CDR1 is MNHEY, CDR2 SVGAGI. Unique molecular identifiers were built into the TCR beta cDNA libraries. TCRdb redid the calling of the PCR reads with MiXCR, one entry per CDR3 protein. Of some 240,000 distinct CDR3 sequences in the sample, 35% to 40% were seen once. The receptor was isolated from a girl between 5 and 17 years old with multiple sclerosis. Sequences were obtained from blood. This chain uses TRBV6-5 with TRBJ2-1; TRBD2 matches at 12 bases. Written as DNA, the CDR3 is TGTGCCAGCAGTTACTTACTCTTGACTAGCGGGAGCTCCTACAATGAGCAGTTCTTC. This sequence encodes CASSYLLLTSGSSYNEQFF.